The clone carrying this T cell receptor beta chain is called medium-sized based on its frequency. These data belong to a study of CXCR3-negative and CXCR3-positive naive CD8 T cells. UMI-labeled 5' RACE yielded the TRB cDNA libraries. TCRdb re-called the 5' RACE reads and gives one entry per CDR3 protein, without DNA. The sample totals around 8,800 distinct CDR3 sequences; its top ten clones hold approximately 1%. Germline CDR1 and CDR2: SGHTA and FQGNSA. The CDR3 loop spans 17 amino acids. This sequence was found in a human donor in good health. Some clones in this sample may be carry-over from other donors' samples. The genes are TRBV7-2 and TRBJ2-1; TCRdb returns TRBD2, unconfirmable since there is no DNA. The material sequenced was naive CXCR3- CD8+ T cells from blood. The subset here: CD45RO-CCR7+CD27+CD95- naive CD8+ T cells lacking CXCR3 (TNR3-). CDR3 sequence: CASSLDPGLVSYNEQFF. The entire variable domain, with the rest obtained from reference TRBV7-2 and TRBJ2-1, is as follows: GAGVSQSPSNKVTEKGKDVELRCDPISGHTALYWYRQSLGQGLEFLIYFQGNSAPDKSGLPSDRFSAERTGGSVSTLTIQRTQQEDSAVYLCASSLDPGLVSYNEQFFGPGTRLTVL.